Listed below are T cell receptor beta chains from one sample, sequenced in a study of regulatory T cells in long-lasting Graves disease. TCRdb re-called the multiplex PCR reads with MiXCR, one entry per CDR3 protein. This sample has about 350,000 distinct CDR3 sequences, with roughly 17% found just once. The data also belong to a second study, concerning T cells in Graves' hyperthyroidism and ophthalmopathy.

The sample here was peripheral blood mononuclear cells (PBMCs), taken at new diagnosis, from a patient treated with antithyroid drugs. The receptors originated from a woman between 18 and 29 years old with Graves disease. Both conserved end residues are part of each CDR3.

V | CDR3
TRBV4-1 | CASSQDFSRGAFF
TRBV7-9 | CASSFGGGYFYEQYF
TRBV13 | CASSLLSDWRRTGELFF
TRBV5-1 | CASSSLVGVGTEAFF
TRBV14 | CASSQDASGAYEQYF
TRBV20-1 | CSARVSTSYNEQFF
TRBV20-1 | CSAKDGGSVTGELFF
TRBV6-1 | CASTPETYEQYF
TRBV3-1 | CASTRTRNSPLHF
TRBV5-1 | CASSGGGQGATDTQYF
TRBV25-1 | CASSGGEDTGELFF
TRBV7-2 | CASSFTGANEKLFF
TRBV3-1 | CASSRGTGLAKNIQYF
TRBV2 | CASSEQAGGTGELFF
TRBV7-2 | CASSVRGLWGGGTTNEKLFF
TRBV10-3 | CAISESVRLSPLF
TRBV12-3/TRBV12-4 | CASSFLPFRGQGSEQYF
TRBV7-3 | CASRVGVRGDGELFF
TRBV20-1 | CSVRSGRTYEQYF
TRBV10-3 | CAISRTLAGGKETQYF
TRBV11-3 | CANPKLEGQDSPLHF
TRBV4-2 | CASSQAGRNSPLHF
TRBV6-1 | CASSGGEGGASYSNQPQHF
TRBV28 | CASSLGQAIMGNQPQHF
TRBV7-8 | CASSLGRGDNEQFF